Each of the 21 T cell receptor beta chains below was sequenced from the same sample in a study of cytomegalovirus exposure and HLA in healthy donors. 13 Jbeta primers and 60 Vbeta primers were used for the PCR. This table comes from immunoSEQ multiplex PCR, and its TCRdb copy is limited to in-frame clones, with some not included. Found here are about 59,000 clones, more than 70% of them singletons; the top ten hold approximately 6.3%. Sequenced input: PBMCs. These receptors were obtained from a man aged 25-45 years in good health and CMV-seropositive.

This chain joins TRBV5-1 and TRBJ1-2; a possible D gene is TRBD1 (6 bases). Looked up from germline, CDR1 is SGHRS and CDR2 is YFSETQ. The V end was cut by 3 bases, the J end by 2 bases, with 11 bases between. CDR3 length: 14 amino acids. This chain's CDR3 is CASSSDSFNYGYTF. The CDR3 nucleotides are TGCGCCAGCAGCTCGGACAGTTTCAACTATGGCTACACCTTC.

CDR3 coding DNA: TGTGCCGCCACCCGGGAGGGATACACTGAAGCTTTCTTT. Amino acid sequence: CAATREGYTEAFF. This chain uses TRBV6-5 with TRBJ1-1; D uncertain. Germline values: CDR1 MNHEY, CDR2 SVGAGI. CDR3 length: 13 amino acids. Trimming pared 11 bases from V and 3 bases from J, leaving 16 bases between.

The chain has TRBV5-6 and TRBJ2-7; D may be TRBD1 (5 bases). The CDR3 runs 12 residues. Germline assignment: CDR1 SGHDT and CDR2 YYEEEE. Trimming removed 4 bases at V and 6 bases at J, with 11 bases between. Here the CDR3 DNA reads TGTGCCAGCAGCGCCAGGGATTCCGAGCAGTACTTC. Protein product: CASSARDSEQYF. Variable domain in full (rest from reference TRBV5-6 and TRBJ2-7): DAGVTQSPTHLIKTRGQQVTLRCSPKSGHDTVSWYQQALGQGPQFIFQYYEEEERQRGNFPDRFSGHQFPNYSSELNVNALLLGDSALYLCASSARDSEQYFGPGTRLTVT.

This clone was observed a few times. The chain carries TRBV5-1 and TRBJ1-1; tentatively, D is TRBD1 (6 bases). The CDR3 spans 14 residues. CDR1 is SGHRS, CDR2 YFSETQ, per germline. V lost 5 bases to trimming and J lost 1 base, with 12 bases between them. The DNA of the CDR3 is TGCGCCAGCAGAACCCAGGGGTGGAACACTGAAGCTTTCTTT. It encodes CASRTQGWNTEAFF.

This clone was seen once. The chain joins TRBV6-4 to TRBJ2-3; 7 bases align to TRBD1. Germline values: CDR1 MRHNA, CDR2 SNTAGT. Trimming cost V 4 bases and J 5 bases; bases outside gene matches: 12. The CDR3 is made up of 16 amino acids. The CDR3 nucleotides are TGTGCCAGCAGTGTTGACAGGGTAAAAGGCGGAGATACGCAGTATTTT. Residues: CASSVDRVKGGDTQYF.

This clone was observed a handful of times. This chain connects TRBV4-3 to TRBJ1-1; 7 nucleotides match TRBD1. The CDR3 covers 13 residues. Germline CDR1 and CDR2: LGHNA and YSLEER. V lost 4 bases, J lost 4 bases, and 3 bases stayed unmatched. The CDR3 region has the DNA TGCGCCAGCAGCCGAGAGGGGGCCACTGAAGCTTTCTTT. Encoded protein: CASSREGATEAFF.

The gene calls are TRBV7-9 and TRBJ1-6, with D perhaps TRBD1 (6 bases). CDR3 length: 14 amino acids. Trimming pared 5 bases from V and 8 bases from J, leaving 13 bases between. The germline V gene encodes CDR1 SEHNR and CDR2 FQNEAQ (reference sequence). In nucleotides, the CDR3 is TGTGCCAGCAGCCCCGACAGGAAAGATTCACCCCTCCACTTT. It translates to CASSPDRKDSPLHF. Looking up the rest from reference TRBV7-9 and TRBJ1-6 gives the full variable domain: DTGVSQNPRHKITKRGQNVTFRCDPISEHNRLYWYRQTLGQGPEFLTYFQNEAQLEKSRLLSDRFSAERPKGSFSTLEIQRTEQGDSAMYLCASSPDRKDSPLHFGNGTRLTVT.

The gene calls are TRBV7-2 and TRBJ1-2; D unclear. The CDR3 has 15 amino acids. The germline gives CDR1 SGHTA, CDR2 FQGNSA. With 1 base removed from V and 4 bases from J, the gap between germline ends came to 13 bases. CDR3 bases: TGTGCCAGCAGCTTAGTTGTGCCCAACAGCTATGGCTACACCTTC. Residues: CASSLVVPNSYGYTF.

This chain uses TRBV14 with TRBJ1-2, with D unclear. Trimming pared 4 bases from V and 3 bases from J, leaving 12 bases between. The CDR3 is 14 amino acids. Per germline, CDR1 SGHDN and CDR2 FVKESK. CDR3 in amino acids: CASSPRGAYYGYTF. CDR3 DNA sequence: TGTGCCAGCAGCCCTCGGGGAGCTTACTATGGCTACACCTTC.

The gene calls are TRBV13 and TRBJ2-7; a possible D gene is TRBD2 (6 bases). The V end lost 5 bases, the J end lost 6 bases, and 17 bases lay between the germline ends. This CDR3 spans 14 amino acids. Germline values: CDR1 PRHDT, CDR2 FYEKMQ (reference sequence). The CDR3 nucleotides are TGTGCCAGCAGCCAAGGCCACTACGGGGGCGAGCAGTACTTC. This sequence encodes CASSQGHYGGEQYF.

The rearrangement uses TRBV5-1 and TRBJ2-5; a possible D gene is TRBD2 (6 bases). Germline CDR1 and CDR2: SGHRS and YFSETQ. V lost 5 bases, J lost 2 bases, and 10 bases lay in between. The CDR3 consists of 13 residues. The DNA for the CDR3 is TGCGCCAGCAGACCCGGGACTCAAGAGACCCAGTACTTC. The encoded protein is CASRPGTQETQYF. The complete variable domain, with remaining parts taken from reference TRBV5-1 and TRBJ2-5, reads KAGVTQTPRYLIKTRGQQVTLSCSPISGHRSVSWYQQTPGQGLQFLFEYFSETQRNKGNFPGRFSGRQFSNSRSEMNVSTLELGDSALYLCASRPGTQETQYFGPGTRLLVL.

This clone showed up just a few times. DNA of the CDR3: TGCAGCGTTCGCAGTAAAAATGAAAAACTGTTTTTT. Protein product: CSVRSKNEKLFF. This chain links TRBV29-1 with TRBJ1-4; D ambiguous. Trimming took off 5 bases at V and 5 bases at J, with 9 bases between the two ends. This CDR3 spans 12 amino acids. Germline V lookup: CDR1 SQVTM, CDR2 ANQGSEA.

This clone was counted a single time. The chain employs TRBV7-9 and TRBJ2-7, with a tentative D call TRBD2 (6 bases). V shed 5 bases and J shed 3 bases, with 14 bases lying between them. CDR1 is SEHNR, CDR2 FQNEAQ, per germline (reference sequence). CDR3 length equals 14 residues. The CDR3 spells CASSRGDGNYEQYF. The CDR3 region has the DNA TGTGCCAGCAGCCGCGGGGATGGGAACTACGAGCAGTACTTC. Full variable domain (remainder filled in from reference TRBV7-9 and TRBJ2-7): DTGVSQNPRHKITKRGQNVTFRCDPISEHNRLYWYRQTLGQGPEFLTYFQNEAQLEKSRLLSDRFSAERPKGSFSTLEIQRTEQGDSAMYLCASSRGDGNYEQYFGPGTRLTVT.

This sequence joins TRBV4-3 and TRBJ1-2; 9 bases are a match to TRBD1. The V gene end was trimmed by 0 bases and the J gene end by 7 bases; junction bases not matched to a gene: 3. The germline V gene encodes CDR1 LGHNA and CDR2 YSLEER. This CDR3 contains 14 residues. CDR3 nucleotide sequence: TGCGCCAGCAGCCAAGAAAACAGGGGGCTTGGCTACACCTTC. Translating gives CASSQENRGLGYTF.

A few counts support this clone. The rearrangement uses TRBV5-4 and TRBJ1-1; D gene unclear. There are 11 residues in the CDR3. Germline lookup yields CDR1 SGHNT and CDR2 YYREEE (reference sequence). V lost 7 bases to trimming and J lost 5 bases, with 9 bases between them. The CDR3: CASGESTEAFF. The CDR3 bases are TGTGCCAGCGGGGAGAGTACTGAAGCTTTCTTT.

The V gene is TRBV9, the J gene TRBJ1-6; 8 positions agree with TRBD1. From germline, CDR1 is SGDLS and CDR2 YYNGEE. This CDR3 spans 14 amino acids. Unmatched junction bases numbered 2, after V lost 4 bases and J lost 5 bases. CDR3 amino acids: CASSLTGDNSPLHF. The CDR3 DNA follows: TGTGCCAGCAGCCTGACAGGGGATAATTCACCCCTCCACTTT.

This rearrangement joins TRBV5-1 to TRBJ2-3; tentative D call: TRBD2 (6 bases). This CDR3 has 11 residues. The germline V gene has CDR1 SGHRS and CDR2 YFSETQ. V was trimmed by 8 bases and J by 4 bases, leaving 8 bases between them. The chain's CDR3 is CASKRADTQYF. In DNA, the CDR3 is TGCGCCAGTAAGCGGGCAGATACGCAGTATTTT.

This chain joins TRBV28 and TRBJ1-4; D possibly corresponds to TRBD1 (5 bases). In germline, CDR1 is MDHEN, CDR2 SYDVKM. Trimming took 1 base from V and 8 from J, leaving 11 bases between them. This CDR3 comprises 14 residues. CDR3: CASSLSGFGEKLFF. DNA for the CDR3: TGTGCCAGCAGTTTATCAGGGTTCGGGGAAAAACTGTTTTTT. Full variable domain (remainder filled in from reference TRBV28 and TRBJ1-4): DVKVTQSSRYLVKRTGEKVFLECVQDMDHENMFWYRQDPGLGLRLIYFSYDVKMKEKGDIPEGYSVSREKKERFSLILESASTNQTSMYLCASSLSGFGEKLFFGSGTQLSVL.

The chain has TRBV29-1 and TRBJ2-7, with TRBD2 matching 7 bases. The CDR3 sequence is 11 residues long. Germline CDR1 SQVTM, CDR2 ANQGSEA. The V segment lost 7 bases and the J segment 7 bases; nucleotides outside the gene matches: 7. The CDR3 region has the DNA TGCAGCGCGGGGGGTCCGGGGGAGCAGTACTTC. It is translated as CSAGGPGEQYF.

In DNA, the CDR3 is TGTGCCAGCAGTTCCGGGATAAGCTATGGCTACACCTTC. It specifies CASSSGISYGYTF. The V and J genes are TRBV6-5 and TRBJ1-2; D is unresolved. The germline gives CDR1 MNHEY, CDR2 SVGAGI. The length of the CDR3 is 13 residues. V was shortened by 4 bases and J by 4 bases, with 10 bases between the two germline ends.

This clone was picked up a small number of times. In nucleotides, the CDR3 is TGTGCCAGCAGTGGCTTCTGGGGGGATGGCAGGGAGCAGTACTTC. Translation gives CASSGFWGDGREQYF. The V gene is TRBV25-1, the J gene TRBJ2-7; tentative D call: TRBD2 (6 bases). The germline V gene has CDR1 MGHDK and CDR2 SYGVNS. The V end lost 4 bases, the J end lost 7 bases, and 20 bases lay between the germline ends. The CDR3 spans 15 residues.